Detailed here is one T cell receptor (beta chain). Its specificity is unknown. The source of the sample is a study of cytomegalovirus exposure and HLA in healthy donors. General study findings and limits: Some public TCRs appeared in many individuals, while most sequences were rare.

Germline V gene data show CDR1 as SGHRS and CDR2 as YFSETQ. With 7 bases removed from V and 6 bases from J, the gap between germline ends came to 17 bases. The CDR3 spans 15 residues. The donors were in the roughly 130-subject validation cohort, distinct from the roughly 600-subject first cohort. Sequencing used immunoSEQ multiplex PCR; TCRdb keeps in-frame clones, though not all of them. This repertoire shows about 71,000 clones, around 93% found once; its top ten account for more than 0.9%. This clonotype originated in a woman under 30 in good health and CMV-seronegative. The chain employs TRBV5-1 and TRBJ1-6; possible D gene TRBD1, 6 bases. Sequenced: PBMCs. CDR3 in amino acids: CASGSGGAVNSPLHF. The CDR3 DNA reads TGCGCCAGCGGTTCGGGGGGGGCAGTTAATTCACCCCTCCACTTT.